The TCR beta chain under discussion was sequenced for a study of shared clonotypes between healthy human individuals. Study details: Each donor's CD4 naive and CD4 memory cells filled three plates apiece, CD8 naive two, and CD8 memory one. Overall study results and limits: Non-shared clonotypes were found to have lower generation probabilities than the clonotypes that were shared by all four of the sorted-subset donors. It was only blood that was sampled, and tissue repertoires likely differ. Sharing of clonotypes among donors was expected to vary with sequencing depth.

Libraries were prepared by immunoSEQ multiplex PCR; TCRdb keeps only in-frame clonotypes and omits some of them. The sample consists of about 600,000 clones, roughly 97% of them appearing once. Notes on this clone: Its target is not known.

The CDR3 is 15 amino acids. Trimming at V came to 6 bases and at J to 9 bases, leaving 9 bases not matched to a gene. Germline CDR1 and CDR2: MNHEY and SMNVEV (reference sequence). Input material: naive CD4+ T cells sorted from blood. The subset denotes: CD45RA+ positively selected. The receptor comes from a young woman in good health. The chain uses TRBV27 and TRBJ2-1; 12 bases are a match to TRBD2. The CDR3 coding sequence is TGTGCCAGCAGCCAGACTAGCGGGAGTATGGGTGAGCAGTTCTTC. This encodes CASSQTSGSMGEQFF.